This T cell receptor (beta chain) was recorded in a study of control samples from healthy donors and cancer patients. Looked up from germline, CDR1 is SEHNR and CDR2 is FQNEAQ (reference sequence). The CDR3 consists of 13 residues. After removal of 6 bases from V and 6 bases from J, the junction contained 7 bases not matched to a gene. Assay: immunoSEQ multiplex PCR; the TCRdb copy retains only in-frame clones and omits some. Found here are roughly 92,000 clones, roughly 89% of them singletons; the top ten hold 6.5% to 8%. The chain couples TRBV7-9 to TRBJ1-2; 7 bases match TRBD1. The sequence was collected from a woman aged 55-69 years in good health. Sequenced: blood. CDR3 sequence: CASRLDRDNGYTF. CDR3 bases: TGTGCCAGCAGACTTGACAGGGATAATGGCTACACCTTC.